These 12 T cell receptor beta chains were all obtained from the same sample, sequenced in a study of T cells after yellow fever vaccination. TCRdb fed the 5' RACE reads into MiXCR, producing one record per CDR3 protein. The table records 500,000 to 650,000 distinct CDR3 sequences, roughly 17% of them present only once. The sequences come from PBMCs, collected 4 to 6 days after the first yellow fever vaccination. These receptors were collected from a young man who received the YFV17D yellow fever vaccine.

The V call is TRBV7-8, the J call TRBJ2-1; a weak D match, TRBD1 (6 bases). Germline V gene lookup returns CDR1 SGHVS and CDR2 FQNEAQ. Trimming shortened V by 8 bases and J by 8 bases, and 13 bases separated the two germline ends. This CDR3 contains 12 residues. This CDR3 is CASLQGRDEQFF. CDR3 nucleotide sequence: TGTGCCAGCCTACAGGGTCGGGATGAGCAGTTCTTC. The full variable domain, rest sourced from reference TRBV7-8 and TRBJ2-1, is GAGVSQSPRYKVAKRGQDVALRCDPISGHVSLFWYQQALGQGPEFLTYFQNEAQLDKSGLPSDRFFAERPEGSVSTLKIQRTQQEDSAVYLCASLQGRDEQFFGPGTRLTVL.

This clonotype was seen more than once but under ten times. This sequence joins TRBV5-1 and TRBJ2-3; tentatively, D is TRBD2 (7 bases). V was cut by 4 bases and J by 4 bases, with 16 bases left in between. Germline values: CDR1 SGHRS, CDR2 YFSETQ. The CDR3 is 15 residues long. The CDR3 DNA sequence: TGCGCCAGCAGCGCCCGGGGGGCCCCTGCAGATACGCAGTATTTT. It yields the protein CASSARGAPADTQYF.

The chain links TRBV11-3 to TRBJ2-3; D could derive from TRBD1 or TRBD2 (5 bases each). CDR1 SGHNT and CDR2 YENEEA come from the germline V gene. The V gene lost 0 bases and the J gene lost 7 bases, with 8 bases spanning the gap. The CDR3 is made up of 13 amino acids. The CDR3 spells CASSLDWGNTQYF. CDR3 coding DNA: TGTGCCAGCAGCTTAGATTGGGGGAATACGCAGTATTTT.

V gene TRBV4-1 combines with J gene TRBJ2-5, with unresolved D. The V and J ends lost 0 bases and 9 bases respectively, with 20 bases between them. This CDR3 contains 16 residues. The germline V gene has CDR1 MGHRA and CDR2 YSYEKL. CDR3 residues: CASSQDQWQDPPAQYF. The CDR3 bases are TGCGCCAGCAGCCAAGATCAATGGCAGGACCCCCCGGCCCAGTACTTC.

This clonotype was observed a handful of times. The gene calls are TRBV5-1 and TRBJ2-3; unclear D gene. Trimming left V 7 bases short and J 1 base short, with 13 bases between. CDR1 is SGHRS and CDR2 is YFSETQ in the germline V gene. The CDR3 covers 14 residues. CDR3 region: CASYNNLRTDTQYF. The CDR3 DNA reads as TGCGCCAGCTATAATAATCTCCGCACAGATACGCAGTATTTT.

With respect to this clonotype: One end of the junction fails to match germline, which may point to a read error. The rearrangement joins TRBV2 to TRBJ2-1; D possibly corresponds to TRBD1 (5 bases). This CDR3 has 12 amino acids. Germline values: CDR1 SNHLY, CDR2 FYNNEI. CDR3 residues: CAAKTGPHERFF. CDR3 nucleotides: TGTGCCGCAAAAACAGGCCCGCATGAGCGGTTCTTC.

V gene TRBV11-2 combines with J gene TRBJ2-2; 10 nucleotides match TRBD2. V dropped 6 bases and J dropped 5; count of bases not matched to a gene: 15. Germline values: CDR1 SGHAT, CDR2 FQNNGV. The CDR3 consists of 18 residues. The CDR3: CASSQTISGGPVTGELFF. The DNA of the CDR3 is TGTGCCAGCAGTCAAACTATTAGCGGGGGGCCGGTTACCGGGGAGCTGTTTTTT. Drawing the rest from reference TRBV11-2 and TRBJ2-2, the complete variable domain is EAGVAQSPRYKIIEKRQSVAFWCNPISGHATLYWYQQILGQGPKLLIQFQNNGVVDDSQLPKDRFSAERLKGVDSTLKIQPAKLEDSAVYLCASSQTISGGPVTGELFFGEGSRLTVL.

This clonotype was counted only a few times. The chain combines TRBV4-1 with TRBJ1-2, with D perhaps TRBD1 (5 bases). The ends were cut back, 0 bases at V and 8 bases at J, with 28 bases in the middle. This CDR3 spans 19 amino acids. In germline, CDR1 is MGHRA, CDR2 YSYEKL. The CDR3 coding sequence is TGCGCCAGCAGCCAAGATCATTGGCAGGGAGATAGCTTAGGAATGGGCTACACCTTC. Protein product: CASSQDHWQGDSLGMGYTF.

This clonotype occurred a few times. The chain recombines TRBV29-1 with TRBJ2-4; D tentatively reads TRBD1 or TRBD2 (5 bases each). Germline CDR1 reads SQVTM; CDR2 reads ANQGSEA. V was shortened by 8 bases and J by 0 bases, with 14 bases between the two germline ends. CDR3 length: 14 residues. DNA for the CDR3: TGCAGCTGCCGGGACGAGCTAGCCAAAAACATTCAGTACTTC. This translates into CSCRDELAKNIQYF.

In its sample, this clonotype was seen a few times. The J gene is TRBJ2-1, the V gene TRBV24-1, with 10 bases identical to TRBD2. Germline V CDR1 and CDR2: KGHDR, SFDVKD. The CDR3 length is 14 residues. The ends lost 5 bases at V and 12 bases at J; junction bases unmatched: 9. The CDR3 nucleotides are TGTGCCACCAGTGGGGCTAGCGGGGGTGGGGTGCAGTTCTTC. This gives the protein CATSGASGGGVQFF.

The chain recombines TRBV10-1 with TRBJ2-1; D may match TRBD1 or TRBD2 (6 bases each). Per germline, CDR1 WNHNN and CDR2 SYGVQD (reference sequence). V was cut by 0 bases and J by 2 bases, with 11 bases left in between. The CDR3 sequence is 16 residues long. The DNA of the CDR3 is TGCGCCAGCAGTGAGTCGAGGGGGGCGACCTACAATGAGCAGTTCTTC. Translation: CASSESRGATYNEQFF.

The gene calls are TRBV5-1 and TRBJ1-1; D is possibly TRBD1 (5 bases). CDR1 is SGHRS, CDR2 YFSETQ, per germline. There are 14 residues in the CDR3. With 2 bases removed from V and 3 bases from J, the gap between germline ends came to 11 bases. The CDR3 protein is CASSFGGLDTEAFF. CDR3 sequence (DNA): TGCGCCAGCAGCTTTGGGGGTTTAGACACTGAAGCTTTCTTT.